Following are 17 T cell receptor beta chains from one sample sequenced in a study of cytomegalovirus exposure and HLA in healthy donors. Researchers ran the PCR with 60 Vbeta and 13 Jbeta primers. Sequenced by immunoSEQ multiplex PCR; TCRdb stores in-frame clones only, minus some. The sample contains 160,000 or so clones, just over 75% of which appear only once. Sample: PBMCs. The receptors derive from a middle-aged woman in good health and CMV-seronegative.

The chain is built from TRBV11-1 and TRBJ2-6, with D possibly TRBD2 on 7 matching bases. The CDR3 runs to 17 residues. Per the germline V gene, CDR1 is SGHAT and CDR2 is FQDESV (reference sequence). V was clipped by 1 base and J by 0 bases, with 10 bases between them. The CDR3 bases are TGTGCCAGCAGCTTAGGTGGGGGGGCCTCTGGGGCCAACGTCCTGACTTTC. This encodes CASSLGGGASGANVLTF.

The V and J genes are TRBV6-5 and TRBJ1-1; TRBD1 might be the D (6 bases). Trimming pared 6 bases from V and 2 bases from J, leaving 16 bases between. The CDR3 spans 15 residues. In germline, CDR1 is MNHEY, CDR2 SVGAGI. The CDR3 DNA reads TGTGCCAGCAGCCGGGTGGGGGCCCTAAACACTGAAGCTTTCTTT. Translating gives CASSRVGALNTEAFF.

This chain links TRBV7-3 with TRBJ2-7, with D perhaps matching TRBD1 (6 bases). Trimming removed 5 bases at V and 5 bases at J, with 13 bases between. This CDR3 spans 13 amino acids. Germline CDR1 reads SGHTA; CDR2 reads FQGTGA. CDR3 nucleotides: TGTGCCAGCAGCCCCACAGGGTACAACGAGCAGTACTTC. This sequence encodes CASSPTGYNEQYF.

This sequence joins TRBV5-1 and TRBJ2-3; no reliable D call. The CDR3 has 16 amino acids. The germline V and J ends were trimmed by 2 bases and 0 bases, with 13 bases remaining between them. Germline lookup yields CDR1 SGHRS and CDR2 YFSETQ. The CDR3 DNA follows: TGCGCCAGCAGCTTAAGGCAGGCGATAAGCACAGATACGCAGTATTTT. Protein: CASSLRQAISTDTQYF.

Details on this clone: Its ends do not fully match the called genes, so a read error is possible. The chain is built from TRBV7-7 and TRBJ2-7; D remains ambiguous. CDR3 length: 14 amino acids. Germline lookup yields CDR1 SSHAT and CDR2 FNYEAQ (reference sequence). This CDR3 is CASSLGPESWEQYF. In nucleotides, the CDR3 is TGTGCTAGCAGCTTAGGTCCCGAGTCGTGGGAGCAGTACTTC.

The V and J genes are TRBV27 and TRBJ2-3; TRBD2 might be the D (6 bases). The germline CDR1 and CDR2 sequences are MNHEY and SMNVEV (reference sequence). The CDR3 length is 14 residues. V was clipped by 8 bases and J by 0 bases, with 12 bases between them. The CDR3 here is CASCRLVSTDTQYF. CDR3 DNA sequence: TGTGCCAGCTGTCGACTAGTTAGCACAGATACGCAGTATTTT.

CDR3 in DNA: TGTGCCAGCAGGGAAAGGGTGTCGGGGACTGAAGCTTTCTTT. Translated: CASRERVSGTEAFF. The chain joins TRBV2 to TRBJ1-1; D uncertain. In germline, CDR1 is SNHLY, CDR2 FYNNEI. The CDR3 is made up of 14 amino acids. Trimming shortened V by 6 bases and J by 5 bases, and 16 bases separated the two germline ends.

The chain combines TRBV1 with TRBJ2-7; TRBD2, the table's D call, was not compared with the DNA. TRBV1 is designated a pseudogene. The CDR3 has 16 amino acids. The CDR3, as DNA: TGCACCAGCAGCCTTCAAAGCGGGAGTGAGAACTACGAGCAGTACTTC. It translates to CTSSLQSGSENYEQYF.

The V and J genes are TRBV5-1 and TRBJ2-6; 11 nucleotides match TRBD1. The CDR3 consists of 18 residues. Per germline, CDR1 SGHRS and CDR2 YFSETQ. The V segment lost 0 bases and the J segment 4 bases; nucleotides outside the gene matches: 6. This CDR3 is CASSLDGDRGTGANVLTF. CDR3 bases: TGCGCCAGCAGCTTGGATGGGGACAGGGGGACCGGGGCCAACGTCCTGACTTTC.

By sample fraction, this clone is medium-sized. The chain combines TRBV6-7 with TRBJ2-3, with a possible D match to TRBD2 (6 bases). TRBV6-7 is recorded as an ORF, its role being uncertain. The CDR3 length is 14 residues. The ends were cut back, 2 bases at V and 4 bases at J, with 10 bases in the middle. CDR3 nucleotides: TGTGCCAGCAGTTACAGCGGAGGGGCAGATACGCAGTATTTT. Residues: CASSYSGGADTQYF.

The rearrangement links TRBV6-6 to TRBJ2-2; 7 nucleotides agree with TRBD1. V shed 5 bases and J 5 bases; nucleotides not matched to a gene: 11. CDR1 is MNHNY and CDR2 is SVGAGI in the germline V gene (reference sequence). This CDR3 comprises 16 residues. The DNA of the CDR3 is TGTGCCAGCAGTCCCCTGACAGGGCTCCAAACCGGGGAGCTGTTTTTT. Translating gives CASSPLTGLQTGELFF.

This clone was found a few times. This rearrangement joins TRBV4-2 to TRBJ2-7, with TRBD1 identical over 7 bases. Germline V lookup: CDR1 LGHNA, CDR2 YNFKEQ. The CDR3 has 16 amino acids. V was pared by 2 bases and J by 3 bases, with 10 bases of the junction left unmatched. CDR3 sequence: CASSQSRDSWNYEQYF. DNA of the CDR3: TGTGCCAGCAGCCAAAGTCGGGACAGCTGGAACTACGAGCAGTACTTC.

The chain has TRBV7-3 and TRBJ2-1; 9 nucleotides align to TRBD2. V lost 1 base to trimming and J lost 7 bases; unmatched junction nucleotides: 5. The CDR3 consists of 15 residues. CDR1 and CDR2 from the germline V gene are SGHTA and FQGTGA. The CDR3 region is CASSLMAGGANEQFF. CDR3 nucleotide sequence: TGTGCCAGCAGCTTAATGGCGGGAGGGGCAAATGAGCAGTTCTTC.

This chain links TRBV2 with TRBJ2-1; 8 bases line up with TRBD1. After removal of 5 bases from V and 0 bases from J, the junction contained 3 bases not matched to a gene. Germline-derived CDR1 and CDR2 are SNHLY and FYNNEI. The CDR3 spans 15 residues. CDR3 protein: CASSWTGSSYNEQFF. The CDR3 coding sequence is TGTGCCAGCAGTTGGACAGGGAGCTCCTACAATGAGCAGTTCTTC.

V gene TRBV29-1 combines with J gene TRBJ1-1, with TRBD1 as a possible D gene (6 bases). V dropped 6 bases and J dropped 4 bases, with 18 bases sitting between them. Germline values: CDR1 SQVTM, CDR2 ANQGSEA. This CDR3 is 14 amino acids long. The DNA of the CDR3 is TGCAGCGTAAAACAGGGAGACGGGATCACTGAAGCTTTCTTT. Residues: CSVKQGDGITEAFF.

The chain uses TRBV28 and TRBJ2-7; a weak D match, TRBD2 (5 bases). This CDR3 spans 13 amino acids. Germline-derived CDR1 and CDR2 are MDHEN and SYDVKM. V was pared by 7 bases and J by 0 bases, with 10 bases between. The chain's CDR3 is CASTPGNSYEQYF. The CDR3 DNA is TGTGCCAGCACCCCCGGGAACTCCTACGAGCAGTACTTC.

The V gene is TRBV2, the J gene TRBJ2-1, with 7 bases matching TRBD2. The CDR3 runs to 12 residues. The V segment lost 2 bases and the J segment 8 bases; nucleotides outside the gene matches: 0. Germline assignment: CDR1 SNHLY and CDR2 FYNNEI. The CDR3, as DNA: TGTGCCAGCAGTGAACGGGGGGATGAGCAGTTCTTC. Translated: CASSERGDEQFF.